What follows are 21 T cell receptor beta chains derived from one specimen sequenced in a study of OX40 agonist ivuxolimab in advanced cancers. Data came from immunoSEQ multiplex PCR; TCRdb stores just in-frame clones and leaves some out. This table holds about 61,000 clones, around 92% found once. Sample: CD4+ or CD8+ T cells sorted from blood, taken in a trial of the OX40 agonist ivuxolimab. These receptor sequences come from an adult with an advanced solid tumor such as melanoma, head and neck, liver or kidney cancer.

The rearrangement uses TRBV19 and TRBJ1-6; D gene unclear. V lost 3 bases and J 5 bases, leaving 11 bases between the germline ends. This CDR3 contains 15 residues. Germline lookup yields CDR1 LNHDA and CDR2 SQIVND (reference sequence). CDR3 coding DNA: TGTGCCAGTAGTATGGGGTTATCTAATAATTCACCCCTCCACTTT. Its translation: CASSMGLSNNSPLHF.

The chain is built from TRBV25-1 and TRBJ2-1, with D perhaps given as TRBD1 or TRBD2 (6 bases each). V lost 3 bases and J 4 bases, leaving 10 bases between the germline ends. CDR3 length: 14 amino acids. Germline V CDR1 and CDR2: MGHDK, SYGVNS. CDR3 sequence reads: CASSEGGVYNEQFF. CDR3 coding DNA: TGTGCCAGCAGTGAGGGGGGCGTTTACAATGAGCAGTTCTTC.

This clone has a single count. This chain connects TRBV28 to TRBJ2-2; D is uncertain. Germline loops: CDR1 MDHEN, CDR2 SYDVKM. Trimming shortened V by 5 bases and J by 1 base, and 2 bases separated the two germline ends. The CDR3 has 12 amino acids. The CDR3 loop is CASSKNTGELFF. As DNA, the CDR3 is TGTGCCAGCAGTAAGAACACCGGGGAGCTGTTTTTT.

The genes are TRBV27 and TRBJ1-6; 9 nucleotides align to TRBD1. Germline V gene data show CDR1 as MNHEY and CDR2 as SMNVEV (reference sequence). This CDR3 has 14 amino acids. Trimming removed 5 bases from V and 7 bases from J; junction bases left unmatched: 3. In nucleotides, the CDR3 is TGTGCCAGCAGTGTGACAGGGGGAAATTCACCCCTCCACTTT. This translates into CASSVTGGNSPLHF.

This chain uses TRBV29-1 with TRBJ1-2; unclear D gene. Germline assignment: CDR1 SQVTM and CDR2 ANQGSEA. V lost 8 bases and J lost 6, with 19 bases in between. The CDR3 loop spans 13 amino acids. The CDR3 protein is CSLQNEDLDGYTF. CDR3 sequence (DNA): TGCAGCCTTCAAAACGAGGATCTCGATGGCTACACCTTC.

There are a few counts of this clone. The J gene is TRBJ1-1, the V gene TRBV27, with D tentatively TRBD1 (6 bases). Germline V gives CDR1 MNHEY, CDR2 SMNVEV (reference sequence). Trimming pared 4 bases from V and 6 bases from J, leaving 12 bases between. This CDR3 has 13 amino acids. The CDR3 DNA sequence: TGTGCCAGCAGTTCCCTTGGACAGCCTGAAGCTTTCTTT. Protein product: CASSSLGQPEAFF.

V usage is TRBV30 and J usage is TRBJ2-6; D is unresolved. This CDR3 spans 14 amino acids. V was shortened by 0 bases and J by 0 bases, with 3 bases between the two germline ends. Per germline, CDR1 GTSNPN and CDR2 SVGIG (reference sequence). CDR3 region: CAWSVISGANVLTF. The CDR3 bases are TGTGCCTGGAGTGTCATCTCTGGGGCCAACGTCCTGACTTTC.

The rearrangement links TRBV28 to TRBJ2-1; TRBD1 might be the D (6 bases). The CDR3 loop spans 15 amino acids. Trimming left V 6 bases short and J 0 bases short, with 12 bases between. Germline values: CDR1 MDHEN, CDR2 SYDVKM. CDR3 DNA: TGTGCCAGCAGCACGGACAGAGACTCCTACAATGAGCAGTTCTTC. Translated, it gives CASSTDRDSYNEQFF.

This chain joins TRBV28 and TRBJ2-2, with D tentatively TRBD1 (6 bases). The CDR3 loop spans 13 amino acids. CDR1 is MDHEN, CDR2 SYDVKM, per germline. V lost 3 bases, J lost 9 bases, and 11 bases lay in between. CDR3 DNA: TGTGCCAGCAGTTTGTTAGGGGACAGGGAGCTGTTTTTT. This translates into CASSLLGDRELFF. The full variable domain, its missing parts supplied by reference TRBV28 and TRBJ2-2, is DVKVTQSSRYLVKRTGEKVFLECVQDMDHENMFWYRQDPGLGLRLIYFSYDVKMKEKGDIPEGYSVSREKKERFSLILESASTNQTSMYLCASSLLGDRELFFGEGSRLTVL.

This chain joins TRBV28 and TRBJ1-1, with D perhaps matching TRBD1 (6 bases). The germline V and J ends were trimmed by 6 bases and 3 bases, with 14 bases remaining between them. The germline gives CDR1 MDHEN, CDR2 SYDVKM. This CDR3 has 14 amino acids. The CDR3 DNA reads TGTGCCAGCAGCTTGGACAGTTTGGACACTGAAGCTTTCTTT. Translating gives CASSLDSLDTEAFF.

The chain joins TRBV28 to TRBJ2-3; 9 nucleotides align to TRBD1. Per germline, CDR1 MDHEN and CDR2 SYDVKM. V lost 8 bases, J lost 4 bases, and 4 bases stayed unmatched. This CDR3 spans 13 amino acids. DNA of the CDR3: TGTGCCAGCTGGAGACAGGGGGCAGATACGCAGTATTTT. The encoded protein is CASWRQGADTQYF.

This clone came up a few times. The genes are TRBV4-3 and TRBJ1-5, with no clear D. The CDR3 runs 16 residues. V was cut by 0 bases and J by 2 bases, with 11 bases left in between. Germline lookup yields CDR1 LGHNA and CDR2 YSLEER. The CDR3 coding sequence is TGCGCCAGCAGCCAAGATGTCGGGGTCGGCAATCAGCCCCAGCATTTT. The encoded protein is CASSQDVGVGNQPQHF.

This chain joins TRBV28 and TRBJ2-6; D unclear. The ends were cut back, 5 bases at V and 4 bases at J, with 18 bases in the middle. The CDR3 runs to 17 residues. The V gene's germline CDR1 is MDHEN and CDR2 SYDVKM. CDR3 nucleotides: TGTGCCAGCAGTCCAACACCTCGACTGGGAGGGGCCAACGTCCTGACTTTC. Translation gives CASSPTPRLGGANVLTF.

The chain joins TRBV7-8 to TRBJ1-5; 7 bases line up with TRBD1. Per the germline V gene, CDR1 is SGHVS and CDR2 is FQNEAQ. The CDR3 totals 14 residues. Unmatched junction bases numbered 3, after V lost 3 bases and J lost 4 bases. DNA for the CDR3: TGTGCCAGCAGCTTCTCAGGGGGTAATCAGCCCCAGCATTTT. Protein: CASSFSGGNQPQHF.

The chain is built from TRBV9 and TRBJ2-3; D might be TRBD2 (6 bases). The CDR3 is 14 residues long. The V end was cut by 1 base, the J end by 1 base, with 7 bases between. In germline, CDR1 is SGDLS, CDR2 YYNGEE. CDR3 DNA: TGTGCCAGCAGCGTACAGCGGGGCACAGATACGCAGTATTTT. Protein sequence: CASSVQRGTDTQYF.

This sequence joins TRBV10-3 and TRBJ2-7; D is possibly TRBD1 or TRBD2 (6 bases each). CDR3 size: 15 residues. V dropped 2 bases and J dropped 4 bases, with 15 bases sitting between them. The germline V gene encodes CDR1 ENHRY and CDR2 SYGVKD. The CDR3 sequence: CAISEQGGSLYEQYV. CDR3 DNA sequence: TGTGCCATCAGTGAGCAAGGGGGGAGTCTGTACGAGCAGTACGTC.

The chain recombines TRBV4-1 with TRBJ2-1; 8 bases align to TRBD2. The trim removed 1 base at V and 10 bases at J, leaving 18 bases unmatched. The germline V gene encodes CDR1 MGHRA and CDR2 YSYEKL. The CDR3 runs to 18 residues. The CDR3 DNA follows: TGCGCCAGCAGCCAAGTAGGGCTAGCGGGTCACCTCGGGCTGGAGCAGTTCTTC. Its translation: CASSQVGLAGHLGLEQFF.

The chain is built from TRBV5-5 and TRBJ1-2, with D hard to call. Germline V gene sequence: CDR1 SGHKS, CDR2 YYEKEE (reference sequence). The CDR3 is made up of 11 amino acids. V shed 0 bases and J shed 10 bases, with 7 bases lying between them. The DNA of the CDR3 is TGTGCCAGCAGCTTGGGATCCTCCTACACCTTC. Its protein product is CASSLGSSYTF. The full variable domain, its missing parts supplied by reference TRBV5-5 and TRBJ1-2, is DAGVTQSPTHLIKTRGQQVTLRCSPISGHKSVSWYQQVLGQGPQFIFQYYEKEERGRGNFPDRFSARQFPNYSSELNVNALLLGDSALYLCASSLGSSYTFGSGTRLTVV.

This clone was seen more than once but under ten times. The CDR3 region is CASSVQGTYGYTF. The CDR3 DNA follows: TGTGCCAGCAGTGTACAGGGAACCTATGGCTACACCTTC. The genes are TRBV2 and TRBJ1-2, with TRBD1 as a possible D gene (6 bases). CDR3 size: 13 residues. V was pared by 4 bases and J by 4 bases, with 10 bases between. Germline-derived CDR1 and CDR2 are SNHLY and FYNNEI.

The CDR3 protein is CASSLLGGPYGYTF. The CDR3 DNA reads as TGTGCCAGCAGTTTATTGGGGGGCCCCTATGGCTACACCTTC. The V call is TRBV28, the J call TRBJ1-2, with D perhaps TRBD1 (6 bases). The CDR3 length is 14 residues. Germline V gives CDR1 MDHEN, CDR2 SYDVKM. V gave up 1 base and J gave up 4 bases, with 10 bases separating them.

The rearrangement links TRBV9 to TRBJ1-5; possibly TRBD1 for D (6 bases). Trimming cost V 3 bases and J 5 bases, with 15 bases left between them. The CDR3 sequence is 15 residues long. Germline CDR1 and CDR2: SGDLS and YYNGEE. DNA for the CDR3: TGTGCCAGCAGCGAGGGGGGCCTTCCTTATCAGCCCCAGCATTTT. It specifies CASSEGGLPYQPQHF. Based on the CDR3 plus reference TRBV9 and TRBJ1-5, the full variable domain is DSGVTQTPKHLITATGQRVTLRCSPRSGDLSVYWYQQSLDQGLQFLIQYYNGEERAKGNILERFSAQQFPDLHSELNLSSLELGDSALYFCASSEGGLPYQPQHFGDGTRLSIL.